These 12 T cell receptor beta chains came from one sample sequenced in a study of blood T cells in healthy people across ages. Next came a second PCR, run for about 6 to 11 cycles, which used a sample-barcoded 5' primer along with a J-beta primer mix. TCRdb reanalysed the 5' RACE reads using MiXCR and keeps one entry per CDR3 protein. The sample lists roughly 800,000 distinct CDR3 sequences, roughly 64% seen once, with 20% to 25% in the top ten. Sequenced: blood. The receptors come from a young man in good health.

This clonotype was detected a few times. The CDR3 reads CASSLFEHLTDTQYF. The CDR3 bases are TGTGCCAGCAGCTTATTTGAACACCTCACAGATACGCAGTATTTT. The chain is built from TRBV7-8 and TRBJ2-3; D is ambiguous. The V gene's germline CDR1 is SGHVS and CDR2 FQNEAQ. The CDR3 length is 15 residues. V lost 2 bases and J 2 bases, leaving 11 bases between the germline ends. The full variable domain, its missing parts supplied by reference TRBV7-8 and TRBJ2-3, is GAGVSQSPRYKVAKRGQDVALRCDPISGHVSLFWYQQALGQGPEFLTYFQNEAQLDKSGLPSDRFFAERPEGSVSTLKIQRTQQEDSAVYLCASSLFEHLTDTQYFGPGTRLTVL.

The chain couples TRBV6-5 to TRBJ2-1; the match to TRBD2 covers 10 bases. The CDR3 is 15 amino acids. Germline V CDR1 and CDR2: MNHEY, SVGAGI. With 4 bases clipped from V and 12 bases from J, the junction kept 12 bases outside the gene matches. The CDR3 reads CASSLAGGLMGRQFF. As DNA, the CDR3 is TGTGCCAGCAGTTTAGCGGGAGGCCTGATGGGGAGGCAGTTCTTC.

The rearrangement links TRBV20-1 to TRBJ2-3, with a tentative D call TRBD1 (5 bases). Trimming removed 6 bases from V and 7 bases from J, with 11 bases in between. CDR3 size: 11 residues. Germline V gene sequence: CDR1 DFQATT, CDR2 SNEGSKA (reference sequence). This CDR3 is CSASGNYTQYF. The CDR3 nucleotides are TGCAGTGCGTCAGGGAATTATACGCAGTATTTT.

With respect to this clonotype: This clone may be a read error of a much larger clone one base away. This sequence joins TRBV20-1 and TRBJ2-5; TRBD1 matches at 7 bases. CDR3 length equals 15 residues. Trimming cost V 5 bases and J 1 base; bases outside gene matches: 10. CDR1 is DFQATT, CDR2 SNEGSKA, per germline (reference sequence). The CDR3 DNA sequence: TGCAGTGCTGGAGTGATGGCAGGGGGCCAAGAGACCCAGTACTTC. Its translation is CSAGVMAGGQETQYF.

Of note for this clonotype: Germline is not matched at one junction end, which may reflect a read error. The gene calls are TRBV10-3 and TRBJ2-4, with 15 bases matching TRBD2. TRBJ2-5 matches the DNA end more closely, so the J call is doubtful. CDR3 length equals 17 residues. CDR1 and CDR2 from the germline V gene are ENHRY and SYGVKD. CDR3 sequence reads: CTISSRTSGRAQETQYF. CDR3 nucleotide sequence: TGTACCATCAGTTCACGGACTAGCGGGAGGGCACAAGAGACCCAGTACTTC.

The chain uses TRBV20-1 and TRBJ2-7; 7 bases are a match to TRBD1. The J segment lost 0 bases and the V segment lost 3 bases, leaving 5 bases of the junction unmatched. This CDR3 has 14 amino acids. Germline loops: CDR1 DFQATT, CDR2 SNEGSKA (reference sequence). This CDR3 reads CSARTGTLSYEQYF. The CDR3 DNA reads as TGCAGTGCTAGGACAGGGACCCTCTCCTACGAGCAGTACTTC.

V usage is TRBV7-9 and J usage is TRBJ2-5, with TRBD1 matching over 9 bases. The end of the DNA aligns better with TRBJ2-7, so the J call may be wrong. Germline CDR1 is SEHNR and CDR2 is FQNEAQ (reference sequence). The CDR3 runs 15 residues. The CDR3 DNA reads as TGTGCCAGCACCCCCATTGGGGGACAGGGCAACGAGCAGTACTTC. As protein: CASTPIGGQGNEQYF.

The chain couples TRBV7-7 to TRBJ2-5; possible D gene TRBD2, 5 bases. The germline CDR1 and CDR2 sequences are SSHAT and FNYEAQ (reference sequence). The CDR3 runs to 14 residues. Between the trimmed V and J ends, which lost 4 bases and 0 bases, there was a span of 9 bases. Here the CDR3 reads CASSSGGYQETQYF. The CDR3 bases are TGTGCCAGCAGCTCCGGCGGGTACCAAGAGACCCAGTACTTC.

The chain employs TRBV7-2 and TRBJ2-6, with D maybe TRBD2 (5 bases). V lost 4 bases and J 0 bases, leaving 7 bases between the germline ends. The CDR3 runs 15 residues. Germline V gene data show CDR1 as SGHTA and CDR2 as FQGNSA. For the CDR3, the DNA is TGTGCCAGCAGCTGGGAGACCTCTGGGGCCAACGTCCTGACTTTC. This gives the protein CASSWETSGANVLTF. Supplemented by reference TRBV7-2 and TRBJ2-6, the full variable domain reads GAGVSQSPSNKVTEKGKDVELRCDPISGHTALYWYRQSLGQGLEFLIYFQGNSAPDKSGLPSDRFSAERTGGSVSTLTIQRTQQEDSAVYLCASSWETSGANVLTFGAGSRLTVL.

The table lists this clonotype with a few counts. One junction end disagrees with the germline gene, perhaps due to a read error. The chain recombines TRBV10-2 with TRBJ2-1; TRBD2 matches at 10 bases. The V gene's germline CDR1 is WSHSY and CDR2 SAAADI. This CDR3 has 14 amino acids. The CDR3 loop is CASKLAGGYDEQFF. CDR3 DNA sequence: TGCGCCAGCAAATTAGCGGGGGGCTACGATGAGCAGTTCTTC.

J is TRBJ2-3 and V is TRBV3-1; TRBD2 matches 8 bases. Per germline, CDR1 LGHDT and CDR2 YNNKEL (reference sequence). V lost 4 bases to trimming and J lost 3 bases; unmatched junction nucleotides: 12. The CDR3 contains 17 residues. In DNA, the CDR3 is TGTGCCAGCAGCCGGGCGGGGGGCCTATTAGGGACAGATACGCAGTATTTT. This codes for CASSRAGGLLGTDTQYF.

This rearrangement joins TRBV7-2 to TRBJ2-3, with D uncertain. The CDR3 covers 13 residues. V was shortened by 6 bases and J by 0 bases, with 7 bases between the two germline ends. Germline CDR1 SGHTA, CDR2 FQGNSA. For the CDR3, the DNA is TGTGCCAGCAGGGCTCAGAGCACAGATACGCAGTATTTT. Amino acid sequence: CASRAQSTDTQYF. Variable domain in full (rest from reference TRBV7-2 and TRBJ2-3): GAGVSQSPSNKVTEKGKDVELRCDPISGHTALYWYRQSLGQGLEFLIYFQGNSAPDKSGLPSDRFSAERTGGSVSTLTIQRTQQEDSAVYLCASRAQSTDTQYFGPGTRLTVL.